This T cell receptor (beta chain) was sequenced for a study of memory CD4+ T cells and cytomegalovirus serostatus. Overall study: Healthy Belgian adult donors included roughly ten CMV-positive and 20 to 30 CMV-negative people.

Single viable CD3+CD4+CD8-CD45RO+ cells were sorted as the memory CD4+ T cells. Trimming removed 4 bases at V and 8 bases at J, with 15 bases between. This CDR3 region has 14 residues. In germline, CDR1 is SGHAT, CDR2 FQNNGV. The protocol was immunoSEQ multiplex PCR, while the TCRdb copy is restricted to in-frame clones and leaves out a portion. The sample has 30,000 to 40,000 clones, less than 80% seen once; the top ten hold about 5.8%. What was sequenced was memory CD4+ T cells from blood. This TCR was sampled from an adult in good health and CMV-seropositive. The genes are TRBV11-2 and TRBJ2-4, with TRBD1 as a possible D gene (6 bases). The CDR3 region has the DNA TGTGCCAGCAGCTACCATACAGGGCCGGACATTCAGTACTTC. As protein: CASSYHTGPDIQYF.